This section outlines one T cell receptor beta chain sequence together with its context. The data stem from a study of spatial heterogeneity in lung cancer. Described time point: blood at routine non-recurrence follow-up after resection. Unmatched junction bases numbered 1, after V lost 9 bases and J lost 8 bases. Germline CDR1 is MNHEY and CDR2 is SMNVEV (reference sequence). CDR3 length: 11 amino acids. A single record per CDR3 protein comes from TCRdb applying MiXCR to the 5' RACE reads. Of roughly 99,000 distinct CDR3 sequences listed, less than 20% are singletons. The rearrangement joins TRBV27 to TRBJ1-6, with 7 bases lining up with TRBD1. This TCR came from a male donor with early-stage non-small cell lung cancer. The sample was PBMCs, taken at follow-up. The CDR3 loop reads CASQGDSPLHF. In DNA form, the CDR3 reads TGTGCCAGTCAGGGGGATTCACCCCTCCACTTT.